Here is one T cell receptor beta chain with its context. This receptor's antigen is unknown. No quality values exist for individual bases; no much larger clone is one base distant. CDR3 length: 14 amino acids, cysteine to phenylalanine. CDR3 DNA is the only sequence kept; it has 42 bases, read in frame from the first base. Sequences LNHDA (CDR1) and SQIVND (CDR2) are obtained from the germline V gene (reference sequence). V lost 0 bases and J lost 4 bases; the stretch between them is 9 bases long. Repertoires were sampled repeatedly over the course of chemoradiotherapy, so clonal expansion could be followed in the tumor microenvironment. The source of the sample is a study of chemoradiotherapy in HPV16-positive cancers (dated by TCRdb to 2021 to 2024). Describing the broader study: Functional T-cell assays on cells from a couple of HPV16-positive patients defined candidate HPV-specific T-cell clones and common TCR motifs. The study asked whether T-cell immunity against the HPV oncoproteins E6 and E7 changes during chemoradiotherapy and whether it affects survival. The candidate HPV-specific TCRs and motifs were subsequently tracked in TCR repertoires obtained from some 90 patients with HPV-related cancers. The paper's findings and limits, for the study overall: Improved recurrence-free survival in HPV16-positive patients was associated with expansion of HPV-responsive T cells during chemoradiotherapy. Expansion of candidate HPV-specific clones and E7-related TCR motifs was observed in the tumor microenvironment during treatment, whereas no such expansion was observed for non-HPV-specific T cells. The functional definition of HPV-specific T cells came from only a couple of HPV16-positive patients, and the survival association was reported for HPV16-positive patients.

The library was produced with the immunoSEQ multiplex PCR assay. What TCRdb holds here is the immuneACCESS table cut down to in-frame rearrangements. Part of the clones is not present; checked against another copy, under half of the missing clones reflect an unresolved V gene, and the others are unexplained. The sample records under 85,000 clones, 85% to 90% of which are singletons. The ten largest clones take up 4% to 4.5% of the sample. In this chain, TRBV19 is recombined with TRBJ1-1, with the D gene too uncertain to name. This TCR came from a human donor with HPV-associated anogenital cancer. The sample in question was blood, obtained from a patient who underwent chemoradiotherapy. Here the CDR3 is given as CASSIELFFTEAFF. The sequenced DNA is TGTGCCAGTAGTATAGAGCTCTTTTTCACTGAAGCTTTCTTT. This CDR3, with the reference TRBV19 and TRBJ1-1 proteins standing in past its ends, gives the full variable domain DGGITQSPKYLFRKEGQNVTLSCEQNLNHDAMYWYRQDPGQGLRLIYYSQIVNDFQKGDIAEGYSVSREKKESFPLTVTSAQKNPTAFYLCASSIELFFTEAFFGQGTRLTVV.